The rows below give T cell receptor beta chains drawn from one sample of a study of blood T cell repertoires in COVID-19. Here immunoSEQ multiplex PCR was the method, and the copy in TCRdb shows in-frame clones only, minus some. The sample has approximately 300,000 clones, 90% seen once; the top ten hold 6.3%. Specimen: peripheral blood. Receptors originate from a woman between 50 and 59 years old with COVID-19, enrolled during active disease. Each CDR3 is given with its conserved first and last residue. Fields, in order: clone size, D gene, J gene, V gene, CDR3 DNA, CDR3 protein. The D gene is left open where the match is weak. Clone size, where shown, is once, few, many, or a class for clones that have expanded.

-	-	TRBJ1-5	TRBV21-1	TGTGCCAGCAGCATTTTTCCGGAGGGAAAGTTTCAGCCCCAGCATTTT	CASSIFPEGKFQPQHF
once	-	TRBJ2-7	TRBV14	TGTGCCAGCAGCCAATCGCTAGACTCCTACGAGCAGTACTTC	CASSQSLDSYEQYF
once	-	TRBJ2-7	TRBV19	TGTGCCAGTAGTATAGCCGAGACTACGACCTACGAGCAGTACTTC	CASSIAETTTYEQYF
-	-	TRBJ1-6	TRBV15	TGTGCCACCAGCAGAGATATCATCGGGGATTCACCCCTCCACTTT	CATSRDIIGDSPLHF
-	TRBD1	TRBJ2-3	TRBV6-5	TGTGCCAGCAAGGACAGGCATCCCACAGATACGCAGTATTTT	CASKDRHPTDTQYF
-	-	TRBJ2-3	TRBV9	TGTGCCAGCAGCGCCGGCGGGGCGGTACGCACAGATACGCAGTATTTT	CASSAGGAVRTDTQYF
-	TRBD1	TRBJ1-1	TRBV5-1	TGCGCCAGCAGTTACCGACAGGGCGGGGACACTGAAGCTTTCTTT	CASSYRQGGDTEAFF
-	-	TRBJ1-3	TRBV7-2	TGTGCCAGCAGCTCCTATCCCCCCCCGGGAAACACCATATATTTT	CASSSYPPPGNTIYF
-	-	TRBJ1-3	TRBV4-3	TGCGCCAGCAGCCAGGCACACGCTGGAAACACCATATATTTT	CASSQAHAGNTIYF
-	TRBD2	TRBJ2-7	TRBV27	TGTGCCAGCAGTCCAGGACCGGGACTAGCTTCCCTCGAGCAGTACTTC	CASSPGPGLASLEQYF
-	-	TRBJ2-5	TRBV5-4	TGTGCCAGCAGCTCTCTCGGGGTCCTAGATGAGACCCAGTACTTC	CASSSLGVLDETQYF
once	-	TRBJ2-5	TRBV20-1	TGCAGTGCATTGCGGGAAGAGACCCAGTACTTC	CSALREETQYF
-	-	TRBJ2-7	TRBV18	TGTGCCAGCTCACCACCGGCAGGGGACGAGCAGTACTTC	CASSPPAGDEQYF
-	-	TRBJ1-5	TRBV18	TGTGCCAGCTCACCGAGCCAGGGGTTCCCCAATCAGCCCCAGCATTTT	CASSPSQGFPNQPQHF
-	TRBD2	TRBJ2-3	TRBV6-2/TRBV6-3	TGTGCCAGCAGCCGCCGGCGGGAGGGCACAGATACGCAGTATTTT	CASSRRREGTDTQYF
-	-	TRBJ1-2	TRBV3-1/TRBV3-2	TGTGCCAGCAGCCTCAGGAATAACTATGGCTACACCTTC	CASSLRNNYGYTF
-	-	TRBJ1-3	TRBV4-1	TGCGCCAGCAGCCAAGAATTCGGGGGGGCGGACGGGATCTCTGGAAACACCATATATTTT	CASSQEFGGADGISGNTIYF
-	-	TRBJ2-3	TRBV28	TGTGCCAGCAGTTTACTCGGGCAGGGGGGTAGTGCAGATACGCAGTATTTT	CASSLLGQGGSADTQYF
-	TRBD2	TRBJ2-3	TRBV7-9	TGTGCCAGCAGCGCTCGACTAGCGGGAGATGCAGATACGCAGTATTTT	CASSARLAGDADTQYF
-	TRBD2	TRBJ2-7	TRBV13	TGTGCCAGCCAACAAGCGGGAGGCCCCTACGAGCAGTACTTC	CASQQAGGPYEQYF
-	TRBD2	TRBJ2-1	TRBV18	TGTGCCAGCTCACCACTAGCGGGAGGGAGCTCCTACAATGAGCAGTTCTTC	CASSPLAGGSSYNEQFF
-	-	TRBJ1-1	TRBV29-1	TGCAGCGTTGATGGCAGGAACACTGAAGCTTTCTTT	CSVDGRNTEAFF
-	TRBD1	TRBJ2-1	TRBV19	TGTGCCAGTGGGGACAGGGGGCAGTGGGCCAGCAATGAGCAGTTCTTC	CASGDRGQWASNEQFF
-	TRBD1	TRBJ1-5	TRBV19	TGTGCCAGTAGCTCTCACGGGACAGGGGTCTCGAGTCAGCCCCAGCATTTT	CASSSHGTGVSSQPQHF
-	TRBD2	TRBJ2-3	TRBV19	TGTGCCAGTAGTATAGGTAGCGGGAGAACAGATACGCAGTATTTT	CASSIGSGRTDTQYF
-	TRBD2	TRBJ2-7	TRBV5-8	TGTGCCAGCAGCCCGCCTAGCGGGGGCTACGAGCAGTACTTC	CASSPPSGGYEQYF
few	TRBD1	TRBJ2-7	TRBV24-1	TGTGCCGTCTTCGATTTACGGGACAGTCCCTACGAGCAGTACTTC	CAVFDLRDSPYEQYF
-	TRBD1	TRBJ2-1	TRBV24-1	TGTGCCACCAGTGACCAACCCGGGACAGGAACCAATGAGCAGTTCTTC	CATSDQPGTGTNEQFF